These 10 T cell receptor beta chains were sequenced from one sample in a study of T cells in Graves' hyperthyroidism and ophthalmopathy. RNA transcripts gave rise to amplified TCR beta CDR3 regions. The HTBI primer set served for first-round RT-PCR of the TCR CDR3. TCRdb analysed the multiplex PCR reads with MiXCR anew, one entry per CDR3 protein. The repertoire has a few hundred thousand distinct CDR3 sequences, 13% to 15% of them found once; the top ten carry roughly 13%. Material: blood. Source of these receptors: a middle-aged woman with Graves' hyperthyroidism.

This clonotype occurred many times. CDR3 nucleotides: TGCAGTGCTCGGTACCAAAACATTCAGTACTTC. It translates to CSARYQNIQYF. The chain is built from TRBV20-1 and TRBJ2-4; the D is unclear. The CDR3 runs to 11 residues. Per germline, CDR1 DFQATT and CDR2 SNEGSKA (reference sequence). The ends were cut back, 5 bases at V and 5 bases at J, with 7 bases in the middle.

J is TRBJ1-1 and V is TRBV19, with D uncertain. CDR1 and CDR2 (germline): LNHDA, SQIVND (reference sequence). V was cut by 0 bases and J by 4 bases, with 6 bases left in between. This CDR3 comprises 13 residues. CDR3 sequence reads: CASSIDLGTEAFF. DNA of the CDR3: TGTGCCAGTAGTATAGATCTAGGCACTGAAGCTTTCTTT.

Note on this clonotype: This likely comes from a read error, as the CDR3 has no conserved phenylalanine or tryptophan at its end. This chain links TRBV20-1 with TRBJ2-7, with D unclear. The CDR3 runs 15 residues. Germline CDR1 reads DFQATT; CDR2 reads SNEGSKA (reference sequence). V dropped 6 bases and J dropped 2 bases, with 20 bases sitting between them. The CDR3 DNA sequence: TGCAGTGCCCGAACGAAAGGTGCCAGCACCTACGAGCAGTACCTC. Its translation: CSARTKGASTYEQYL.

The rearrangement links TRBV9 to TRBJ1-1; TRBD1 aligns across 7 bases. V lost 1 base, J lost 1 base, and 10 bases stayed unmatched. The V gene's germline CDR1 is SGDLS and CDR2 YYNGEE. The CDR3 sequence is 17 residues long. In nucleotides, the CDR3 is TGTGCCAGCAGCGTAACCACAACAGGGGACCCGAACACTGAAGCTTTCTTT. Translated: CASSVTTTGDPNTEAFF.

The chain carries TRBV20-1 and TRBJ2-7, with 10 bases matching TRBD2. J gave up 4 bases and V 3 bases, and 9 bases lay outside the gene matches. The CDR3 contains 15 residues. Germline V gene sequence: CDR1 DFQATT, CDR2 SNEGSKA (reference sequence). The CDR3 here is CSASTSGRASYEQYF. The CDR3, as DNA: TGCAGTGCTAGTACAAGCGGGAGGGCCAGTTACGAGCAGTACTTC.

This clonotype was found many times. V usage is TRBV5-1 and J usage is TRBJ2-2; 10 positions match TRBD2. V gave up 4 bases and J gave up 1 base; unmatched junction bases: 4. The V gene's germline CDR1 is SGHRS and CDR2 YFSETQ. The CDR3 covers 16 residues. The CDR3 sequence: CASSRRLAGNTGELFF. CDR3 sequence (DNA): TGCGCCAGCAGCCGAAGACTAGCGGGGAACACCGGGGAGCTGTTTTTT.

This clonotype occurred a few times. The genes are TRBV28 and TRBJ1-2, with D possibly being TRBD1 (6 bases). The CDR3 loop spans 13 amino acids. The V gene lost 7 bases and the J gene lost 1 base, with 10 bases spanning the gap. Germline-derived CDR1 and CDR2 are MDHEN and SYDVKM. The CDR3 region is CASKGGLNYGYTF. The CDR3 nucleotides read TGTGCCAGCAAGGGGGGGCTTAACTATGGCTACACCTTC.

This clonotype occurred a few times. The CDR3 is CASSLGSLAGPLSYNEQFF. CDR3 DNA: TGTGCCAGCAGCTTAGGCTCGCTAGCGGGACCGCTCTCCTACAATGAGCAGTTCTTC. This sequence joins TRBV7-2 and TRBJ2-1, with 9 nucleotides matching TRBD2. The germline V gene has CDR1 SGHTA and CDR2 FQGNSA. This CDR3 has 19 amino acids. V was clipped by 1 base and J by 0 bases; unmatched bases: 10.

V is TRBV6-5 and J is TRBJ2-1; 10 bases line up with TRBD2. Unmatched junction bases numbered 5, after V lost 0 bases and J lost 6 bases. Germline CDR1 is MNHEY and CDR2 is SVGAGI. The CDR3 has 16 residues. The DNA for the CDR3 is TGTGCCAGCAGTTACTCGCCGGCTAGCGGGAGCAATGAGCAGTTCTTC. It is translated as CASSYSPASGSNEQFF.

A few counts support this clonotype. This may be a read error: a much more frequent sequence differs by one nucleotide. The chain is built from TRBV27 and TRBJ2-3; 7 nucleotides match TRBD2. The junction had 3 bases not matched to a gene; V was cut back by 5 bases and J by 4 bases. The CDR3 is 13 residues long. Germline V gene data show CDR1 as MNHEY and CDR2 as SMNVEV (reference sequence). The CDR3 region has the DNA TGTGCCAGCAGTGGACTAGTCCCAGATACGCAGTATTTT. It is translated as CASSGLVPDTQYF.